Below are 19 T cell receptor beta chains sequenced from a single sample in a study of blood T cells in healthy people across ages. Then a second PCR, running roughly 7 to 11 cycles, was carried out with a sample-barcoded 5' primer and a J-beta primer mix. TCRdb re-analysed the 5' RACE reads in MiXCR, keeping a single row per CDR3 protein. The sample shows 600,000 or so distinct CDR3 sequences, roughly 30% of them seen only once. Input material: blood. The receptors come from an elderly woman in good health.

This clonotype has ten or more counts. The chain has TRBV7-2 and TRBJ2-7; D is unresolved. The CDR3 totals 13 residues. V shed 3 bases and J shed 4 bases, with 10 bases lying between them. Germline CDR1 reads SGHTA; CDR2 reads FQGNSA. The CDR3 here is CASSLGAKYEQYF. CDR3 DNA: TGTGCCAGCAGCTTGGGCGCAAAATACGAGCAGTACTTC.

This clonotype came up a few times. The gene calls are TRBV9 and TRBJ1-1, with D uncertain. Per germline, CDR1 SGDLS and CDR2 YYNGEE. The CDR3 covers 13 residues. V was shortened by 4 bases and J by 4 bases, with 11 bases between the two germline ends. The CDR3 coding sequence is TGTGCCAGCAGCCAATCGCGGGGCACTGAAGCTTTCTTT. As protein: CASSQSRGTEAFF.

This chain joins TRBV28 and TRBJ2-5, with 7 nucleotides matching TRBD2. The CDR3 is 16 residues long. Germline CDR1 is MDHEN and CDR2 is SYDVKM. The J segment lost 2 bases and the V segment lost 2 bases, leaving 8 bases of the junction unmatched. The CDR3 loop is CASSLNGLGGQETQYF. The CDR3 DNA sequence: TGTGCCAGCAGTTTAAATGGGTTGGGGGGGCAAGAGACCCAGTACTTC.

Ten or more counts support this clonotype. This sequence joins TRBV30 and TRBJ1-2; D call uncertain. The CDR3 has 11 amino acids. Germline V gene data show CDR1 as GTSNPN and CDR2 as SVGIG (reference sequence). Deletions cut 6 bases from V and 3 bases from J, with 8 bases between. The CDR3 nucleotides read TGTGCCTGTGACTTGGACTATGGCTACACCTTC. Amino acid sequence: CACDLDYGYTF.

There are a few counts of this clonotype. The chain links TRBV5-1 to TRBJ2-1; unclear D gene. The J call may be faulty, since TRBJ2-7 better matches the DNA end. CDR1 and CDR2 (germline): SGHRS, YFSETQ. The CDR3 contains 16 residues. CDR3 DNA: TGCGCCAGCAGCTTGAGACTTGCTGAATTTTACAATGAGCAGTACTTC. Translated: CASSLRLAEFYNEQYF.

This clonotype was observed a few times. The chain couples TRBV3-1 to TRBJ2-5, with D perhaps being TRBD1 or TRBD2 (5 bases each). V was pared by 2 bases and J by 2 bases, with 12 bases between. The CDR3 runs to 15 residues. CDR1 is LGHDT and CDR2 is YNNKEL in the germline V gene (reference sequence). The CDR3 loop is CASSQTGAAQETQYF. CDR3 sequence (DNA): TGTGCCAGCAGCCAAACCGGGGCGGCTCAAGAGACCCAGTACTTC.

The chain uses TRBV7-9 and TRBJ2-3; D is possibly TRBD2 (6 bases). The V end was cut by 5 bases, the J end by 4 bases, with 19 bases between. The CDR3 totals 16 residues. Looked up from germline, CDR1 is SEHNR and CDR2 is FQNEAQ (reference sequence). The DNA of the CDR3 is TGTGCCAGCAGCCTCCCTACTAGCCTGGGTTCAGATACGCAGTATTTT. Translation gives CASSLPTSLGSDTQYF. Using reference TRBV7-9 and TRBJ2-3 for the parts outside the CDR3, the full variable domain is DTGVSQNPRHKITKRGQNVTFRCDPISEHNRLYWYRQTLGQGPEFLTYFQNEAQLEKSRLLSDRFSAERPKGSFSTLEIQRTEQGDSAMYLCASSLPTSLGSDTQYFGPGTRLTVL.

Comment on this clonotype: A read error may be the cause here, since a much bigger clone is one base away. This chain joins TRBV11-2 and TRBJ1-5; 7 bases line up with TRBD1. This CDR3 has 15 residues. Per germline, CDR1 SGHAT and CDR2 FQNNGV. The CDR3 DNA follows: TGTGCCAGCAGCTTCCGGACAGGTCCAGATCAGCCCCGGCATTTT. It translates to CASSFRTGPDQPRHF. Together with reference TRBV11-2 and TRBJ1-5, the CDR3 gives the full variable domain: EAGVAQSPRYKIIEKRQSVAFWCNPISGHATLYWYQQILGQGPKLLIQFQNNGVVDDSQLPKDRFSAERLKGVDSTLKIQPAKLEDSAVYLCASSFRTGPDQPRHFGDGTRLSIL.

This clonotype was detected a few times. This sequence joins TRBV4-1 and TRBJ1-2; maybe TRBD1 (5 bases). The V gene's germline CDR1 is MGHRA and CDR2 YSYEKL. The CDR3 is 15 residues long. With 0 bases removed from V and 2 bases from J, the gap between germline ends came to 10 bases. CDR3 DNA: TGCGCCAGCAGCCAAGAAATGGGGCGGAACTATGGCTACACCTTC. Its translation: CASSQEMGRNYGYTF.

This clonotype showed up just a few times. The chain combines TRBV5-1 with TRBJ2-3; no clear D. The CDR3 consists of 17 residues. The V gene lost 3 bases and the J gene lost 0 bases, with 17 bases spanning the gap. Germline values: CDR1 SGHRS, CDR2 YFSETQ. The CDR3 sequence: CASSSLETVRSTDTQYF. CDR3 in DNA: TGCGCCAGCAGCTCATTAGAGACGGTTAGGAGCACAGATACGCAGTATTTT.

Regarding this clonotype: A junction end diverges from the germline sequence, so it may reflect a read error. The genes are TRBV27 and TRBJ2-1, with 8 bases fitting TRBD2. Germline lookup yields CDR1 MNHEY and CDR2 SMNVEV (reference sequence). This CDR3 is built from 13 residues. This CDR3 reads CASRGSGANGQFF. As DNA, the CDR3 is TGTGCCAGCAGGGGTAGCGGGGCAAATGGGCAGTTCTTC.

Details on this clonotype: The junction does not match germline at one end; this may be a read error. The V gene is TRBV2, the J gene TRBJ1-2, with TRBD1 identical over 8 bases. Germline V gene sequence: CDR1 SNHLY, CDR2 FYNNEI. The CDR3 sequence is 15 residues long. CDR3 nucleotides: TGTACCAGCAGCGTTAGACAGGGGACTAACTATGGCTACACCTTC. Its translation is CTSSVRQGTNYGYTF.

The V gene is TRBV5-1, the J gene TRBJ1-1; 7 nucleotides line up with TRBD1. The V and J ends lost 4 bases and 3 bases, in that order; junction bases with no gene match: 3. Germline V gene lookup returns CDR1 SGHRS and CDR2 YFSETQ. CDR3 length equals 13 residues. The CDR3 loop reads CASSNDRDTEAFF. In nucleotides, the CDR3 is TGCGCCAGCAGCAATGACAGGGACACTGAAGCTTTCTTT.

The chain couples TRBV7-2 to TRBJ1-2; D remains unclear. The CDR3 contains 13 residues. V was shortened by 0 bases and J by 7 bases, with 9 bases between the two germline ends. From germline, CDR1 is SGHTA and CDR2 FQGNSA. CDR3 sequence reads: CASSLAGRAGYTF. The CDR3 nucleotides are TGTGCCAGCAGCTTAGCAGGGAGGGCTGGCTACACCTTC. Full variable domain (remainder filled in from reference TRBV7-2 and TRBJ1-2): GAGVSQSPSNKVTEKGKDVELRCDPISGHTALYWYRQSLGQGLEFLIYFQGNSAPDKSGLPSDRFSAERTGGSVSTLTIQRTQQEDSAVYLCASSLAGRAGYTFGSGTRLTVV.

In the case of this clonotype: A much larger clonotype is one base distant, so this may be a read error. V gene TRBV9 combines with J gene TRBJ1-1; D not certain. CDR3 length: 16 amino acids. Germline CDR1 SGDLS, CDR2 YYNGEE. V gave up 0 bases and J gave up 1 base, with 13 bases separating them. CDR3 DNA: TGTGCCAGCAGCGTAGGGCGGGGAGATCAGAACACTGAAGCTTTCTTT. Amino acids: CASSVGRGDQNTEAFF. Using reference TRBV9 and TRBJ1-1 for the parts outside the CDR3, the full variable domain is DSGVTQTPKHLITATGQRVTLRCSPRSGDLSVYWYQQSLDQGLQFLIQYYNGEERAKGNILERFSAQQFPDLHSELNLSSLELGDSALYFCASSVGRGDQNTEAFFGQGTRLTVV.

The sample holds many counts of this clonotype. J is TRBJ1-2 and V is TRBV12-3 or TRBV12-4; a possible D gene is TRBD1 (6 bases). V was clipped by 2 bases and J by 4 bases, with 14 bases between them. The CDR3 loop spans 15 amino acids. Written as DNA, the CDR3 is TGTGCCAGCAGTTTAACAGGGATGGAAAGCTATGGCTACACCTTC. Its translation is CASSLTGMESYGYTF.

This chain connects TRBV20-1 to TRBJ2-1, with 11 nucleotides matching TRBD2. Losses at the gene ends were 0 bases for V and 0 bases for J; bases not matched to a gene: 7. Looked up from germline, CDR1 is DFQATT and CDR2 is SNEGSKA (reference sequence). The CDR3 runs to 18 residues. The CDR3 spells CSARDRPSGRNSYNEQFF. As DNA, the CDR3 is TGCAGTGCTAGAGATCGCCCTAGCGGGAGGAACTCCTACAATGAGCAGTTCTTC.

The chain has TRBV7-3 and TRBJ1-6; TRBD1 matches 8 bases. The CDR3 runs 16 residues. The V and J ends lost 5 bases and 10 bases, in that order; junction bases with no gene match: 13. The germline V gene encodes CDR1 SGHTA and CDR2 FQGTGA. CDR3 bases: TGTGCCAGCAGCGCTACCCCCGGGACAGGTGAATCACCCCTCCACTTT. Protein: CASSATPGTGESPLHF.

The rearrangement joins TRBV12-3 or TRBV12-4 to TRBJ2-7; weak D call: TRBD2 (6 bases). Gene TRBJ2-5 matches the end of the DNA better, so the J call may be wrong. CDR3 size: 13 residues. This chain's CDR3 is CASSFIGGETQYF. CDR3 sequence (DNA): TGTGCCAGCAGTTTTATCGGGGGTGAGACCCAGTACTTC.